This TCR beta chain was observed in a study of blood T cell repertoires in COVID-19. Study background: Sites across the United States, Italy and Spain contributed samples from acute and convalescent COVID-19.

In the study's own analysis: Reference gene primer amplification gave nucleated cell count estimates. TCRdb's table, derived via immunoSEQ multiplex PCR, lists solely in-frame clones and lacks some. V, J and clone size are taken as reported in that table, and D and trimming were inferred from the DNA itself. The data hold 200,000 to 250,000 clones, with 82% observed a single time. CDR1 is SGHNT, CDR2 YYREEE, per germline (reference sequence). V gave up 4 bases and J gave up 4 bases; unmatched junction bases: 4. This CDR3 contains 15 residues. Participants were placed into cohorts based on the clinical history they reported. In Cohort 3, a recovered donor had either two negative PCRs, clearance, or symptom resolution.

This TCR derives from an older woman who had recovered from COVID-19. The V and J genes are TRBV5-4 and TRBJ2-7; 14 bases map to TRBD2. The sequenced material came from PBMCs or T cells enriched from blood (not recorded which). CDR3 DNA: TGTGCCAGCAGCGGGGGACTAGCGGGAGTATACGAGCAGTACTTC. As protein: CASSGGLAGVYEQYF.